Detailed here is one T cell receptor (beta chain). What it binds is unknown. The sample is drawn from a study of T cell responses to AZD1222 COVID-19 vaccine. Study-level points and caveats: Once two AZD1222 doses were given, Spike-specific TCR breadth and depth went up. None of the repertoires were sampled until the peak T cell response had passed. Spike was spanned by vaccine-associated CD4 TCRs, which were dominant at 160-218 and 743-854.

CDR1 and CDR2 from the germline V gene are SGHNT and YYREEE (reference sequence). This CDR3 region has 12 residues. V gave up 5 bases and J gave up 5 bases, with 10 bases separating them. Repertoires were generated with immunoSEQ multiplex PCR, while TCRdb's copy carries only in-frame clones and drops some. The sample gives 150,000 to 160,000 clones, about 87% of which show up once; less than 3.5% is in the top ten. The chain employs TRBV5-4 and TRBJ1-2; D gene unclear. Here the sequenced sample was peripheral blood, taken on day 0 of AZD1222 vaccination. This receptor was taken from an adult in good health. DNA for the CDR3: TGTGCCAGCAGAGCGGATCATTATGGCTACACCTTC. Translated, it gives CASRADHYGYTF.